Presented here are 10 T cell receptor beta chains from one specimen sequenced in a study of naive and memory T cell subsets. An equimolar mix of two oligonucleotides served as the beta constant-region primer for TRBC1 and TRBC2. Four rounds of PCR amplified the ligated cDNA using nested alpha and beta constant-region primers plus SP2. Using its own MiXCR run on the UMI-ligation and nested PCR reads, TCRdb lists one record per CDR3 protein. The sample contains 130,000 or so distinct CDR3 sequences, roughly 36% of which appear only once. What was sequenced was central memory CD4+ T cells from blood. Receptor source: a human donor in good health.

The chain has TRBV20-1 and TRBJ1-2, with D possibly TRBD1 on 6 matching bases. V dropped 6 bases and J dropped 4 bases, with 12 bases sitting between them. CDR1 is DFQATT, CDR2 SNEGSKA, per germline (reference sequence). The CDR3 is made up of 12 amino acids. The CDR3 sequence is CSATNRAYGYTF. The CDR3 DNA reads as TGCAGTGCCACCAACAGGGCCTATGGCTACACCTTC.

This clonotype was recorded at least ten times. The chain has TRBV20-1 and TRBJ2-3, with D unclear. V was pared by 0 bases and J by 2 bases, with 21 bases between. Germline CDR1 and CDR2: DFQATT and SNEGSKA (reference sequence). The CDR3 contains 18 residues. CDR3 protein: CSARDPRSGGGYTDTQYF. In DNA form, the CDR3 reads TGCAGTGCTAGAGATCCCCGGTCGGGTGGCGGATACACAGATACGCAGTATTTT.

The chain joins TRBV29-1 to TRBJ2-1, with D hard to call. Trimming took 7 bases from V and 8 from J, leaving 12 bases between them. Germline assignment: CDR1 SQVTM and CDR2 ANQGSEA. The CDR3 covers 11 residues. This chain's CDR3 is CSAPTWDEQFF. The CDR3 DNA follows: TGCAGCGCCCCGACGTGGGATGAGCAGTTCTTC.

The chain employs TRBV5-1 and TRBJ2-5; 12 nucleotides line up with TRBD2. Trimming at V came to 5 bases and at J to 2 bases, leaving 1 base not matched to a gene. CDR1 SGHRS and CDR2 YFSETQ come from the germline V gene. The length of the CDR3 is 14 residues. The CDR3 sequence: CASRLAGGQETQYF. The CDR3 bases are TGCGCCAGCAGACTAGCGGGAGGACAAGAGACCCAGTACTTC.

This clonotype has more than one count but fewer than ten. The CDR3 protein is CASSLFQGAGEQFF. The CDR3 DNA sequence: TGTGCCAGCAGCTTGTTTCAGGGGGCAGGTGAGCAGTTCTTC. The gene calls are TRBV5-5 and TRBJ2-1; TRBD1 matches at 8 bases. Losses at the gene ends were 1 base for V and 9 bases for J; bases not matched to a gene: 6. Germline-derived CDR1 and CDR2 are SGHKS and YYEKEE (reference sequence). CDR3 size: 14 residues.

At least ten counts were recorded for this clonotype. The chain employs TRBV7-2 and TRBJ1-1, with D possibly TRBD1 on 5 matching bases. Germline assignment: CDR1 SGHTA and CDR2 FQGNSA. The CDR3 runs 15 residues. Trimming shortened V by 4 bases and J by 3 bases, and 15 bases separated the two germline ends. The CDR3 DNA reads as TGTGCCAGCAGCTCAAAACGGGGCACCTACACTGAAGCTTTCTTT. This gives the protein CASSSKRGTYTEAFF.

This clonotype was recorded many times. The chain has TRBV11-1 and TRBJ2-7; D not resolved. CDR3 length equals 15 residues. Trimming stripped 3 bases from V and 2 bases from J, with 14 bases between. Germline CDR1 is SGHAT and CDR2 is FQDESV (reference sequence). The CDR3: CASSLRAGGAYEQYF. CDR3 DNA sequence: TGTGCCAGCAGCTTGCGTGCAGGCGGAGCCTACGAGCAGTACTTC.

V is TRBV20-1 and J is TRBJ2-5, with D possibly TRBD1 on 5 matching bases. Germline assignment: CDR1 DFQATT and CDR2 SNEGSKA (reference sequence). This CDR3 is 16 amino acids long. V was cut by 4 bases and J by 5 bases, with 23 bases left in between. This CDR3 reads CSAKVVGHRRLETQYF. As DNA, the CDR3 is TGCAGTGCTAAGGTAGTTGGACACCGGAGATTGGAGACCCAGTACTTC.

The chain is built from TRBV29-1 and TRBJ2-1; 8 bases align to TRBD2. CDR3 length: 14 residues. Trimming took 0 bases from V and 8 from J; bases not matched to a gene: 6. CDR1 and CDR2 (germline): SQVTM, ANQGSEA. The CDR3 sequence: CSVEDSGRGDEQFF. In nucleotides, the CDR3 is TGCAGCGTTGAAGACAGCGGGAGAGGGGATGAGCAGTTCTTC.

This clonotype was picked up a small number of times. The J gene is TRBJ1-1, the V gene TRBV11-1; no clear D. Deletions cut 2 bases from V and 4 bases from J, with 8 bases between. The germline CDR1 and CDR2 sequences are SGHAT and FQDESV (reference sequence). This CDR3 contains 13 residues. The CDR3 loop is CASSLLETTEAFF. CDR3 nucleotides: TGTGCCAGCAGCTTACTAGAGACCACTGAAGCTTTCTTT. The full variable domain, with the rest looked up from reference TRBV11-1 and TRBJ1-1, is EAEVAQSPRYKITEKSQAVAFWCDPISGHATLYWYRQILGQGPELLVQFQDESVVDDSQLPKDRFSAERLKGVDSTLKIQPAELGDSAMYLCASSLLETTEAFFGQGTRLTVV.